This T cell receptor (beta chain) was captured in a study of radiotherapy plus CTLA-4 blockade in lung cancer. Notes on the study in general: Expansion of tumor-derived TCR clones was observed in blood after radiotherapy plus ipilimumab.

CDR3 length: 11 amino acids. Trimming stripped 8 bases from V and 0 bases from J, with 8 bases between. Germline values: CDR1 GTSNPN, CDR2 SVGIG (reference sequence). A remark on this clone: As yet, its antigen is unknown.

TCRdb keeps only in-frame clones here, not all; method: immunoSEQ multiplex PCR. The data contain about 60,000 clones, about 85% of them singletons. Sequencing used peripheral blood, obtained from a patient treated with radiotherapy plus ipilimumab. The sequence derives from a human donor with non-small cell lung cancer who had a partial response to radiotherapy plus ipilimumab. The chain couples TRBV30 to TRBJ2-7, with unresolved D. DNA of the CDR3: TGTGCCGCGTCCGTCTCCTACGAGCAGTACTTC. Amino acids: CAASVSYEQYF. Filled out from reference TRBV30 and TRBJ2-7, the complete variable domain reads SQTIHQWPATLVQPVGSPLSLECTVEGTSNPNLYWYRQAAGRGLQLLFYSVGIGQISSEVPQNLSASRPQDRQFILSSKKLLLSDSGFYLCAASVSYEQYFGPGTRLTVT.